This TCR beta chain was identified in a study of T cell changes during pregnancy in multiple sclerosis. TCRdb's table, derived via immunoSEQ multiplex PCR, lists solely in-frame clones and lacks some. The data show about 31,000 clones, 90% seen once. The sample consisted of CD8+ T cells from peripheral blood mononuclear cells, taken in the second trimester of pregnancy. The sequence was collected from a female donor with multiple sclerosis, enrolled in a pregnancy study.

CDR3 protein: CAISAPGQGNEAFF. The CDR3 region has the DNA TGTGCCATCAGCGCCCCTGGACAGGGTAATGAAGCTTTCTTT. The chain uses TRBV10-3 and TRBJ1-1; 8 positions agree with TRBD1. The CDR3 length is 14 residues. The ends lost 6 bases at V and 7 bases at J; junction bases unmatched: 10. Germline CDR1 and CDR2: ENHRY and SYGVKD.